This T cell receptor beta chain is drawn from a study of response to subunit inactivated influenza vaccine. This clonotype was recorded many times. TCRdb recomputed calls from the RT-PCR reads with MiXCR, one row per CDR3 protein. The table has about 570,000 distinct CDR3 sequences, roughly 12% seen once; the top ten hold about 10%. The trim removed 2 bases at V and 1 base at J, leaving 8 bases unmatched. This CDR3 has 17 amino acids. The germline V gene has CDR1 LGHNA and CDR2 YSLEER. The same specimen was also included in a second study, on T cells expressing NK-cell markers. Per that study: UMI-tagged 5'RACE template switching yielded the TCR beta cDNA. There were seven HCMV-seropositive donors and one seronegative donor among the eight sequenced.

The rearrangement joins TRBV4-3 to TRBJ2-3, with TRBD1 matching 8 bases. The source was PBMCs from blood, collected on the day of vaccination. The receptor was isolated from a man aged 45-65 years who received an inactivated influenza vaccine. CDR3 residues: CASSQITGGGGTDTQYF. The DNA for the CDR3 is TGCGCCAGCAGCCAAATTACAGGGGGAGGTGGCACAGATACGCAGTATTTT.